This passage covers 29 T cell receptor beta chains from one sample sequenced in a study of response to subunit inactivated influenza vaccine. TCRdb reprocessed the RT-PCR reads with MiXCR, giving one entry per CDR3 protein. The repertoire holds just under 550,000 distinct CDR3 sequences, with roughly 25% as singletons. These data were also filed under a second study, of T cells expressing NK-cell markers. As that study records: cDNA encoding TCR beta was synthesized via 5'RACE template switching incorporating UMIs.

This sample comprised CD4+ T cells sorted from PBMCs, obtained about 11 days after vaccination. All receptors derive from a man aged 50 or older who received an inactivated influenza vaccine.

This clonotype was seen a handful of times. The genes are TRBV20-1 and TRBJ1-1; D not resolved. The V gene lost 0 bases and the J gene lost 6 bases, with 11 bases spanning the gap. Germline V gene data show CDR1 as DFQATT and CDR2 as SNEGSKA (reference sequence). CDR3 length equals 13 residues. The CDR3 protein is CSARDLRNAEAFF. The DNA of the CDR3 is TGCAGTGCTAGAGACCTCCGGAATGCTGAAGCTTTCTTT.

This sequence joins TRBV9 and TRBJ2-1, with 8 bases identical to TRBD2. With V trimmed by 0 bases and J by 4 bases, 3 bases remained unmatched. Germline CDR1 reads SGDLS; CDR2 reads YYNGEE. CDR3 size: 15 residues. The CDR3 DNA is TGTGCCAGCAGCGTAGTTACTAGCGGATACAATGAGCAGTTCTTC. Its translation is CASSVVTSGYNEQFF.

J is TRBJ2-3 and V is TRBV6-5; 9 nucleotides align to TRBD2. J was trimmed by 2 bases and V by 6 bases; bases with no gene match: 15. Per germline, CDR1 MNHEY and CDR2 SVGAGI. The CDR3 is 18 residues long. CDR3 amino acids: CASSSSRPRGGFTDTQYF. The CDR3 DNA sequence: TGTGCCAGCAGCTCCTCGCGACCGCGGGGGGGTTTCACAGATACGCAGTATTTT.

This clonotype came up many times. The DNA of the CDR3 is TGCAGTGCTCTCCGGGACAGTCGCCCAGATACGCAGTATTTT. Its protein is CSALRDSRPDTQYF. The gene calls are TRBV20-1 and TRBJ2-3; 7 bases fit TRBD1. The CDR3 contains 14 residues. Germline-derived CDR1 and CDR2 are DFQATT and SNEGSKA (reference sequence). V trimming: 5 bases; J trimming: 4 bases; junction bases outside the gene matches: 9.

The chain recombines TRBV14 with TRBJ2-1; TRBD2 matches 11 bases. The germline gives CDR1 SGHDN, CDR2 FVKESK. This CDR3 is 16 amino acids long. With V trimmed by 2 bases and J by 4 bases, 4 bases remained unmatched. The CDR3 is CASSQLTSGVYNEQFF. The CDR3 DNA reads as TGTGCCAGCAGCCAATTGACTAGCGGGGTGTACAATGAGCAGTTCTTC.

In its sample, this clonotype was seen a few times. The rearrangement joins TRBV12-3 or TRBV12-4 to TRBJ2-1; possible D gene TRBD1, 6 bases. CDR3 length: 11 residues. Trimming took off 7 bases at V and 12 bases at J, with 13 bases between the two ends. The CDR3 region is CASKDSVAQFF. The DNA for the CDR3 is TGTGCCAGCAAGGACAGCGTGGCGCAGTTCTTC.

V usage is TRBV7-8 and J usage is TRBJ2-1; 13 nucleotides agree with TRBD2. The CDR3 has 15 amino acids. The V gene's germline CDR1 is SGHVS and CDR2 FQNEAQ. Germline trimming cut 1 base from V and 10 bases from J; bases unmatched to any gene: 4. CDR3 coding DNA: TGTGCCAGCAGCTTAGGACTAGCGGGGGGAAAAGAGCAGTTCTTC. Residues: CASSLGLAGGKEQFF.

As DNA, the CDR3 is TGCAGTGCTAGACTAGCGGGAGCCCAAGAGACCCAGTACTTC. Translated: CSARLAGAQETQYF. V is TRBV20-1 and J is TRBJ2-5, with 10 bases that match TRBD2. V lost 2 bases and J lost 1; bases outside the gene matches: 1. Germline V CDR1 and CDR2: DFQATT, SNEGSKA (reference sequence). CDR3 length equals 14 residues.

This chain joins TRBV20-1 and TRBJ1-5; D gene uncertain. Trimming removed 5 bases from V and 6 bases from J, with 5 bases in between. Germline CDR1 DFQATT, CDR2 SNEGSKA (reference sequence). This CDR3 is built from 10 residues. The CDR3 is CSASPQPQHF. In nucleotides, the CDR3 is TGCAGTGCTTCACCTCAGCCCCAGCATTTT.

The chain carries TRBV11-2 and TRBJ2-3; D not certain. V lost 0 bases, J lost 5 bases, and 12 bases lay in between. The V gene's germline CDR1 is SGHAT and CDR2 FQNNGV. The CDR3 length is 15 residues. CDR3 DNA: TGTGCCAGCAGCTTAGATCCGTGGGCGAAAGATACGCAGTATTTT. Translated, it gives CASSLDPWAKDTQYF. The whole variable domain, filled in from reference TRBV11-2 and TRBJ2-3, reads EAGVAQSPRYKIIEKRQSVAFWCNPISGHATLYWYQQILGQGPKLLIQFQNNGVVDDSQLPKDRFSAERLKGVDSTLKIQPAKLEDSAVYLCASSLDPWAKDTQYFGPGTRLTVL.

This chain connects TRBV6-2 or TRBV6-3 to TRBJ1-3; D is perhaps TRBD1 (6 bases). The CDR3 has 15 amino acids. Germline-derived CDR1 and CDR2 are MNHEY and SVGEGT. The ends were cut back, 6 bases at V and 3 bases at J, with 15 bases in the middle. In DNA, the CDR3 is TGTGCCAGCAGCCGAACAGGGAGCGGTGGAAACACCATATATTTT. The encoded protein is CASSRTGSGGNTIYF.

This clonotype was observed a few times. The chain combines TRBV7-2 with TRBJ1-1; 8 nucleotides align to TRBD1. The CDR3 loop spans 14 amino acids. With V trimmed by 5 bases and J by 6 bases, 8 bases remained unmatched. Per germline, CDR1 SGHTA and CDR2 FQGNSA. CDR3 residues: CASSIIQGAAEAFF. The CDR3 region has the DNA TGTGCCAGCAGCATAATTCAGGGGGCAGCTGAAGCTTTCTTT.

The rearrangement links TRBV20-1 to TRBJ1-1; TRBD1 might be the D (5 bases). This CDR3 has 15 amino acids. The V end lost 7 bases, the J end lost 0 bases, and 18 bases lay between the germline ends. The V gene's germline CDR1 is DFQATT and CDR2 SNEGSKA (reference sequence). The CDR3 spells CSVESPRAMNTEAFF. The CDR3 DNA reads TGCAGTGTCGAAAGTCCCAGGGCCATGAACACTGAAGCTTTCTTT.

V is TRBV11-2 and J is TRBJ2-7; TRBD1 matches 7 bases. Germline assignment: CDR1 SGHAT and CDR2 FQNNGV. The CDR3 contains 18 residues. The junction had 18 bases not matched to a gene; V was cut back by 5 bases and J by 2 bases. In DNA, the CDR3 is TGTGCCAGCAGCCCACCCGGGACAGCAAAATCCAGTCCCTACGAGCAGTACTTC. Its translation: CASSPPGTAKSSPYEQYF.

This clonotype was observed a handful of times. This chain connects TRBV24-1 to TRBJ2-2, with 7 bases identical to TRBD1. This CDR3 comprises 16 residues. The germline gives CDR1 KGHDR, CDR2 SFDVKD. V lost 3 bases to trimming and J lost 1 base; unmatched junction nucleotides: 4. The CDR3 DNA reads as TGTGCCACCAGTGATCTAACAGGGGAGAACACCGGGGAGCTGTTTTTT. Translating gives CATSDLTGENTGELFF.

The rearrangement links TRBV28 to TRBJ2-7; the match to TRBD1 covers 9 bases. The CDR3 runs to 13 residues. V dropped 8 bases and J dropped 5; count of bases not matched to a gene: 7. CDR1 is MDHEN and CDR2 is SYDVKM in the germline V gene. This CDR3 is CASRGTGRHEQYF. The CDR3 coding sequence is TGTGCCAGCCGAGGGACAGGGAGGCACGAGCAGTACTTC.

To note about this clonotype: An end of the junction differs from the germline gene, which may be a read error. V gene TRBV20-1 combines with J gene TRBJ1-1; D remains unclear. This CDR3 is 12 amino acids long. CDR1 and CDR2 (germline): DFQATT, SNEGSKA (reference sequence). CDR3 sequence (DNA): TGCAGTGCTAGAGATGGCGGCGCTGAAGCTCTCTTT. Its translation: CSARDGGAEALF.

This clonotype came up many times. The chain is built from TRBV20-1 and TRBJ2-1, with D possibly matching TRBD2 (6 bases). The CDR3 is made up of 14 amino acids. CDR1 and CDR2 from the germline V gene are DFQATT and SNEGSKA (reference sequence). V was cut by 3 bases and J by 7 bases, with 16 bases left in between. DNA of the CDR3: TGCAGTGCTAGTGTTTGGGACGGGAGTAATGAGCAGTTCTTC. Protein: CSASVWDGSNEQFF.

In this sample, this clonotype turned up a few times. The rearrangement links TRBV18 to TRBJ2-1; D remains ambiguous. Looked up from germline, CDR1 is KGHSH and CDR2 is LQKENI. Trimming removed 4 bases from V and 8 bases from J, with 12 bases in between. The CDR3 is 13 residues long. The CDR3 bases are TGTGCCAGCTCACTTAACAGAGTCGATGAGCAGTTCTTC. It encodes CASSLNRVDEQFF.

The V and J genes are TRBV7-2 and TRBJ1-3; TRBD1 agrees at 9 bases. Germline V gene sequence: CDR1 SGHTA, CDR2 FQGNSA. V lost 5 bases and J lost 4; bases outside the gene matches: 6. CDR3 length equals 15 residues. The CDR3 spells CASSEQGARGNTIYF. CDR3 nucleotides: TGTGCCAGCAGCGAACAGGGGGCGCGGGGAAACACCATATATTTT.

The chain recombines TRBV28 with TRBJ2-7, with 7 bases that match TRBD2. Trimming removed 4 bases from V and 2 bases from J; junction bases left unmatched: 14. Germline lookup yields CDR1 MDHEN and CDR2 SYDVKM. This CDR3 has 17 residues. The CDR3 reads CASSSGLSGVLTYEQYF. In nucleotides, the CDR3 is TGTGCCAGCAGTTCCGGACTAAGCGGGGTGTTGACCTACGAGCAGTACTTC.

The table lists this clonotype with a few counts. The chain recombines TRBV5-1 with TRBJ2-6; D gene uncertain. Germline V gene sequence: CDR1 SGHRS, CDR2 YFSETQ. There are 16 residues in the CDR3. Trimming pared 9 bases from V and 0 bases from J, leaving 16 bases between. CDR3 protein: CATEERKSSGANVLTF. CDR3 nucleotides: TGCGCCACTGAAGAGAGGAAGAGCTCTGGGGCCAACGTCCTGACTTTC. The variable domain in full, with the rest retrieved from reference TRBV5-1 and TRBJ2-6, is KAGVTQTPRYLIKTRGQQVTLSCSPISGHRSVSWYQQTPGQGLQFLFEYFSETQRNKGNFPGRFSGRQFSNSRSEMNVSTLELGDSALYLCATEERKSSGANVLTFGAGSRLTVL.

This clonotype has a handful of counts. The V call is TRBV2, the J call TRBJ2-1; 8 bases map to TRBD2. The CDR3 runs to 15 residues. The germline V gene has CDR1 SNHLY and CDR2 FYNNEI. After removal of 4 bases from V and 4 bases from J, the junction contained 6 bases not matched to a gene. This chain's CDR3 is CASSARPGGYNEQFF. The DNA of the CDR3 is TGTGCCAGCAGTGCCCGTCCGGGGGGGTACAATGAGCAGTTCTTC.

This clonotype was seen more than once but under ten times. V gene TRBV5-6 combines with J gene TRBJ2-3; 8 bases are shared with TRBD1. The CDR3 consists of 16 residues. The germline CDR1 and CDR2 sequences are SGHDT and YYEEEE. After removal of 4 bases from V and 4 bases from J, the junction contained 11 bases not matched to a gene. CDR3 in amino acids: CASSAVWQTGADTQYF. CDR3 in DNA: TGTGCCAGCAGCGCAGTGTGGCAGACAGGGGCAGATACGCAGTATTTT.

The genes are TRBV4-2 and TRBJ2-3; 9 nucleotides line up with TRBD2. The CDR3 runs to 16 residues. Germline V gene lookup returns CDR1 LGHNA and CDR2 YNFKEQ. After removal of 2 bases from V and 4 bases from J, the junction contained 7 bases not matched to a gene. The CDR3 here is CASSQPGLAPPDTQYF. CDR3 nucleotide sequence: TGTGCCAGCAGCCAACCCGGACTAGCGCCGCCAGATACGCAGTATTTT.

This clonotype was counted only a few times. The chain joins TRBV11-2 to TRBJ2-2, with unresolved D. Trimming removed 3 bases at V and 6 bases at J, with 8 bases between. CDR1 SGHAT and CDR2 FQNNGV come from the germline V gene. The CDR3 spans 13 residues. In nucleotides, the CDR3 is TGTGCCAGCAGCTTGCCCCATGCCGGGGAGCTGTTTTTT. Translation: CASSLPHAGELFF.

This chain links TRBV12-3 or TRBV12-4 with TRBJ1-4; D not resolved. The CDR3 has 15 residues. With 2 bases removed from V and 6 bases from J, the gap between germline ends came to 13 bases. CDR3 loop: CASSLSVGGYEKLFF. CDR3 in DNA: TGTGCCAGCAGTTTATCGGTCGGTGGGTATGAAAAACTGTTTTTT.

This clonotype came up a few times. The J gene is TRBJ2-3, the V gene TRBV5-6; D gene uncertain. The germline V and J ends were trimmed by 5 bases and 8 bases, with 12 bases remaining between them. The CDR3 spans 12 residues. Germline CDR1 reads SGHDT; CDR2 reads YYEEEE. For the CDR3, the DNA is TGTGCCAGCAGTTGGGATATTGGTACGCAGTATTTT. It is translated as CASSWDIGTQYF.

The gene calls are TRBV2 and TRBJ1-5; D ambiguous. V lost 5 bases and J lost 1, with 9 bases in between. The germline V gene has CDR1 SNHLY and CDR2 FYNNEI. The CDR3 extends over 14 amino acids. CDR3 sequence: CASSIGLSNQPQHF. DNA of the CDR3: TGTGCCAGCAGTATTGGACTGAGCAATCAGCCCCAGCATTTT.